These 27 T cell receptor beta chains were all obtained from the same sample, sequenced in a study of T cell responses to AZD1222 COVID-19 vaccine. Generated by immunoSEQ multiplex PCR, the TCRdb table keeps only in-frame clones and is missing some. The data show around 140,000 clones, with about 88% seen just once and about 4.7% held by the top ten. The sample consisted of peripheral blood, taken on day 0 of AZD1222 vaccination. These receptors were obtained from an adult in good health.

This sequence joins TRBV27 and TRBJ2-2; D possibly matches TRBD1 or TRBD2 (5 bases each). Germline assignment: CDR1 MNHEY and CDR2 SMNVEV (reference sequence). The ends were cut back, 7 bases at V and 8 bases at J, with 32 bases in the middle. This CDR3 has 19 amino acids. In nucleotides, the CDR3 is TGTGCCAGCACCGGATTGGGACCCTTTAGAACCATAAATAGTGGGGAGCTGTTTTTT. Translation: CASTGLGPFRTINSGELFF.

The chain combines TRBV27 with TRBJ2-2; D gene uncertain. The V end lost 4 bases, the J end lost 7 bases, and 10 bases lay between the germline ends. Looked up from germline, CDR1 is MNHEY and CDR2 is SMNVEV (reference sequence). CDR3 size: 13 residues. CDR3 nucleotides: TGTGCCAGCAGTTCGCCTATCGGCGGGGAGCTGTTTTTT. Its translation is CASSSPIGGELFF.

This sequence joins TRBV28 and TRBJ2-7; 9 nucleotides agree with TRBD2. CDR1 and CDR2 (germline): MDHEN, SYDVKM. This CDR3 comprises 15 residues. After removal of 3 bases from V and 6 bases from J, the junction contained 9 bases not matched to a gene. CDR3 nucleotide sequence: TGTGCCAGCAGTTTCGGTCGTAGCGGGAGAAGCGAGCAGTACTTC. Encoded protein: CASSFGRSGRSEQYF.

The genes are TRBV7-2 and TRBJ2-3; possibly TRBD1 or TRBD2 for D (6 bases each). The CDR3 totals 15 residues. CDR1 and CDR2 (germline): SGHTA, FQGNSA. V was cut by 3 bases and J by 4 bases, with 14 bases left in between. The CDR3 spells CASSFILRGADTQYF. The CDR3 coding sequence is TGTGCCAGCAGCTTTATCCTAAGGGGGGCAGATACGCAGTATTTT. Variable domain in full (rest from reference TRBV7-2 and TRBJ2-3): GAGVSQSPSNKVTEKGKDVELRCDPISGHTALYWYRQSLGQGLEFLIYFQGNSAPDKSGLPSDRFSAERTGGSVSTLTIQRTQQEDSAVYLCASSFILRGADTQYFGPGTRLTVL.

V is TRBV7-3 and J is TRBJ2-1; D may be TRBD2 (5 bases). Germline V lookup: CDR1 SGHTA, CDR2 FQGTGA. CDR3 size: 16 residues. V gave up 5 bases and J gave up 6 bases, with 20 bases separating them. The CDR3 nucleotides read TGTGCCAGCAGCCCCCGACTGGGTCTTCGGGGCAATGAGCAGTTCTTC. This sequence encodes CASSPRLGLRGNEQFF.

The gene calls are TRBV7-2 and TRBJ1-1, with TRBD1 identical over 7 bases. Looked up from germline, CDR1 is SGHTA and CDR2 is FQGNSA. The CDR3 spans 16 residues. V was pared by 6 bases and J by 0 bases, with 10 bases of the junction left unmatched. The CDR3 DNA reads TGTGCCAGCAGAACTCAGGGGGGATCTGTGAACACTGAAGCTTTCTTT. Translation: CASRTQGGSVNTEAFF.

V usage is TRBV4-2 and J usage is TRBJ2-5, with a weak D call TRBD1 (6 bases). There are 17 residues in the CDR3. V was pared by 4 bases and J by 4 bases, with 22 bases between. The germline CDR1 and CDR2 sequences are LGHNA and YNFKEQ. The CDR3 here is CASSPDHGRGIRETQYF. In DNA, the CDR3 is TGTGCCAGCAGCCCAGATCACGGCAGGGGCATTCGAGAGACCCAGTACTTC.

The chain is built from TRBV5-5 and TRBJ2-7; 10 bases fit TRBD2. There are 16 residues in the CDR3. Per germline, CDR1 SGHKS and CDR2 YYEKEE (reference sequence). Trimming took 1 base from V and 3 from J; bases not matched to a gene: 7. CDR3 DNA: TGTGCCAGCAGCTTGTACTCCGGGACTAGCGTCTACGAGCAGTACTTC. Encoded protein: CASSLYSGTSVYEQYF.

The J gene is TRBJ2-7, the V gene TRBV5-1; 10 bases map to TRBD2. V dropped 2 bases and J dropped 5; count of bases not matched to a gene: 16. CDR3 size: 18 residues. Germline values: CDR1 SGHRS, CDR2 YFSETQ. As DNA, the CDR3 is TGCGCCAGCAGCTTTGGCAGAGAGCTTAGCGGGAGGTTCCACGAGCAGTACTTC. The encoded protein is CASSFGRELSGRFHEQYF.

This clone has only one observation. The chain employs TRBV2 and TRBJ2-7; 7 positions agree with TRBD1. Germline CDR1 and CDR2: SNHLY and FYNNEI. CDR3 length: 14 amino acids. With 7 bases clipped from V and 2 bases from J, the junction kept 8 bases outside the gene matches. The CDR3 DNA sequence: TGTGCCAGCACCACCGGGACAGATCCCTACGAGCAGTACTTC. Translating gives CASTTGTDPYEQYF. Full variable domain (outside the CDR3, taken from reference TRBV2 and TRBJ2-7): EPEVTQTPSHQVTQMGQEVILRCVPISNHLYFYWYRQILGQKVEFLVSFYNNEISEKSEIFDDQFSVERPDGSNFTLKIRSTKLEDSAMYFCASTTGTDPYEQYFGPGTRLTVT.

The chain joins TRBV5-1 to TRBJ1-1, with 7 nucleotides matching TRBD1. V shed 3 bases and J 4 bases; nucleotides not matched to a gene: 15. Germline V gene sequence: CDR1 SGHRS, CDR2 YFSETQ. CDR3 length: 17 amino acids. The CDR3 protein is CASSWITGTVPVTEAFF. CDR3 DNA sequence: TGCGCCAGCAGCTGGATTACCGGGACAGTCCCCGTCACTGAAGCTTTCTTT.

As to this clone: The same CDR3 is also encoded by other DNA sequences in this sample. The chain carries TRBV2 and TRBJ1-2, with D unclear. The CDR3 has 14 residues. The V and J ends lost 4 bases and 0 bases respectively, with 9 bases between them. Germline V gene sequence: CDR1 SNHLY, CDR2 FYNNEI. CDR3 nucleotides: TGTGCCAGCAGTGGGGCGGGGACTAACTATGGCTACACCTTC. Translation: CASSGAGTNYGYTF.

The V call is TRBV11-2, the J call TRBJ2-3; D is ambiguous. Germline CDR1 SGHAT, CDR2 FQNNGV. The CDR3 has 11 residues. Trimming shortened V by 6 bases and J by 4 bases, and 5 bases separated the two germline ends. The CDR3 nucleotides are TGTGCCAGCAGGTCGGCAGATACGCAGTATTTT. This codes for CASRSADTQYF.

CDR3 sequence: CASSPKWYRGQGFYEQYF. The CDR3, as DNA: TGTGCCAGCAGCCCCAAGTGGTACCGGGGACAGGGGTTCTACGAGCAGTACTTC. The rearrangement links TRBV3-1 (or the pseudogene TRBV3-2) to TRBJ2-7; TRBD1 aligns across 10 bases. Germline V gene data show CDR1 as LGHDT and CDR2 as YNNKEL (reference sequence). V was clipped by 4 bases and J by 3 bases; unmatched bases: 15. This CDR3 is 18 amino acids long.

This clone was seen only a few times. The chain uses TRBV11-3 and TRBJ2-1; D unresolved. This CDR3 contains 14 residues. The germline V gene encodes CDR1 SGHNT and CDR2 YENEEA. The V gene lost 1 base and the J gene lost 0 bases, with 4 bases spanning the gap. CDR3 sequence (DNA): TGTGCCAGCAGCTTAGGCCGCTCCTACAATGAGCAGTTCTTC. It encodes CASSLGRSYNEQFF.

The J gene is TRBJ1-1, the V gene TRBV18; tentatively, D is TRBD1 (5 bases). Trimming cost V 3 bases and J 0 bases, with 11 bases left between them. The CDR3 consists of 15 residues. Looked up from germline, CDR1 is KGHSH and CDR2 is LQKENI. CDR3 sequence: CASSPSGDLNTEAFF. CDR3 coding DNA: TGTGCCAGCTCACCCTCGGGGGATTTGAACACTGAAGCTTTCTTT.

CDR3 residues: CASSYAGVSVVFF. CDR3 nucleotide sequence: TGTGCCAGCAGTTACGCCGGAGTGAGTGTGGTGTTTTTT. This chain connects TRBV6-2 or TRBV6-3 to TRBJ1-4; D is unresolved. V was trimmed by 2 bases and J by 15 bases, leaving 16 bases between them. The CDR3 has 13 amino acids. Per the germline V gene, CDR1 is MNHEY and CDR2 is SVGEGT.

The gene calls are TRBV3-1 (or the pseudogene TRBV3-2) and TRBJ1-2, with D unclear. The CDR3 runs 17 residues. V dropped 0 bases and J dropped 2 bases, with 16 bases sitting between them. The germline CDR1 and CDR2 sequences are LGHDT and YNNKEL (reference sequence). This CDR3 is CASSQETTWTENYGYTF. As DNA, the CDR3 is TGTGCCAGCAGCCAAGAAACTACATGGACGGAAAACTATGGCTACACCTTC.

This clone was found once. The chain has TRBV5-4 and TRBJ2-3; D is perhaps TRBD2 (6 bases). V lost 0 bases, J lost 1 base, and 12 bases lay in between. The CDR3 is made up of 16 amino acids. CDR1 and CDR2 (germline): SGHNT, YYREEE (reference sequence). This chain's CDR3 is CASSLGREHGTDTQYF. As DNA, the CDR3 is TGTGCCAGCAGCTTGGGTCGGGAGCATGGCACAGATACGCAGTATTTT.

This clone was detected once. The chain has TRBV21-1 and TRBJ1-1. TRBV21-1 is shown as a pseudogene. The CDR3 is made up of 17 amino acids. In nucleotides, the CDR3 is TGTGCCAGCAGCAAAAAGACCACGGGACGGCGGAACACTGAAGCTTTCTTT. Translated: CASSKKTTGRRNTEAFF.

The CDR3 nucleotides are TGTGCCACCAGTGACGTGCCGGGACTAAGAACGAATACGCAGTATTTT. As protein: CATSDVPGLRTNTQYF. This chain joins TRBV24-1 and TRBJ2-3, with 7 positions matching TRBD2. Per the germline V gene, CDR1 is KGHDR and CDR2 is SFDVKD. This CDR3 has 16 amino acids. V shed 4 bases, J shed 7 bases, and the junction held 13 bases outside the gene matches.

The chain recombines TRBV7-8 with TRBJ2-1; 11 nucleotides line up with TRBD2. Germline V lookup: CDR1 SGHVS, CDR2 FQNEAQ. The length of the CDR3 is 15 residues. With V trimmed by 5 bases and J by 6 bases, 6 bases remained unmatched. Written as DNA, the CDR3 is TGTGCCAGCAGCCGAGGGACTAGCGGCATCAATGAGCAGTTCTTC. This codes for CASSRGTSGINEQFF.

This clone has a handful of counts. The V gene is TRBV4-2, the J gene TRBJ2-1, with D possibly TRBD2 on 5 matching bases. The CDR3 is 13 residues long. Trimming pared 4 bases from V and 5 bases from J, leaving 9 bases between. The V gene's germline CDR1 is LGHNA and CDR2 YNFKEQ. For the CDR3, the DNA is TGTGCCAGCAGCCGGAGGACCGACAATGAGCAGTTCTTC. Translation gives CASSRRTDNEQFF.

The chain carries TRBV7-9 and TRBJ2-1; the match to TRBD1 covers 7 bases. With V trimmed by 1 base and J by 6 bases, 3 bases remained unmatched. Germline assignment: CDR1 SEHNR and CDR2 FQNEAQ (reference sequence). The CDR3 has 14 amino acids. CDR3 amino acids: CASSLEGQPNEQFF. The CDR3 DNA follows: TGTGCCAGCAGCTTAGAGGGACAGCCCAATGAGCAGTTCTTC.

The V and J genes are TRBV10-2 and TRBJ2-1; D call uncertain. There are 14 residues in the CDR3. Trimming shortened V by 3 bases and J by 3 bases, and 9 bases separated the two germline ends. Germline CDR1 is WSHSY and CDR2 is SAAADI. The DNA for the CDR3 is TGCGCCAGCAGTGAAACAGCGAGCTACAATGAGCAGTTCTTC. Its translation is CASSETASYNEQFF.

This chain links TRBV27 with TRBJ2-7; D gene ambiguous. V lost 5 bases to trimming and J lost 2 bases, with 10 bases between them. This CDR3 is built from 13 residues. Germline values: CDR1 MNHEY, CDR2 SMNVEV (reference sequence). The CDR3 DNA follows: TGTGCCAGCAGTCTTGGCAGGCCCTACGAGCAGTACTTC. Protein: CASSLGRPYEQYF.

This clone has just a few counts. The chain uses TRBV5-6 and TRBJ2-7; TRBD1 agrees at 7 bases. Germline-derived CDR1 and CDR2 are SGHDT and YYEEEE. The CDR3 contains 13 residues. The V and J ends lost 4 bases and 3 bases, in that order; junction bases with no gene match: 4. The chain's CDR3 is CASSGTDSYEQYF. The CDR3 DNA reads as TGTGCCAGCAGCGGGACAGACAGCTACGAGCAGTACTTC.